This T cell receptor (beta chain) comes out of a study of cytomegalovirus exposure and HLA in healthy donors. This clone has only a few counts. Its specificity is not known. Study conclusions and caveats: Donors were assumed by presence/absence analyses to have roughly uniform sequencing depth. Earlier results showed most TCR beta V segments being productive about 87% or about 30% of the time. Overall, some 160 TCR beta chains were annotated as cytomegalovirus-associated.

Use of 60 Vbeta and 13 Jbeta primers characterized the PCR. This table comes from immunoSEQ multiplex PCR, and its TCRdb copy is limited to in-frame clones, with some not included. The table shows around 140,000 clones, with about 71% occurring only once. V dropped 4 bases and J dropped 6; count of bases not matched to a gene: 7. This CDR3 is built from 15 residues. Germline CDR1 reads MNHEY; CDR2 reads SVGAGI. The sample was PBMCs. This chain links TRBV6-5 with TRBJ2-7, with 12 bases that match TRBD2. The source is a woman in her fifties or sixties in good health and CMV-seropositive. This chain's CDR3 is CASSSHLTSGSEQYF. CDR3 sequence (DNA): TGTGCCAGCAGTTCCCATTTGACTAGCGGGAGCGAGCAGTACTTC.